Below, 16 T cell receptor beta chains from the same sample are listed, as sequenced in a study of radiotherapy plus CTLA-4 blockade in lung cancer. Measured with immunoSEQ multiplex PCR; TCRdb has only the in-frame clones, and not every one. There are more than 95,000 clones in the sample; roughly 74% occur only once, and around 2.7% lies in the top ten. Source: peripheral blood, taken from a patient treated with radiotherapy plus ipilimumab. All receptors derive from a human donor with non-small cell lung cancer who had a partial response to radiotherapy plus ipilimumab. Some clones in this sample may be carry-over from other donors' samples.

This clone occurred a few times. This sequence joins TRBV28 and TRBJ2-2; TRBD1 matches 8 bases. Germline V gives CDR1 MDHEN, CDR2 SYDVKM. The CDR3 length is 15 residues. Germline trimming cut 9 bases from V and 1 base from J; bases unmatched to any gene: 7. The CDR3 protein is CASSGGRENTGELFF. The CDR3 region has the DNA TGTGCCAGTTCAGGGGGCCGAGAGAACACCGGGGAGCTGTTTTTT.

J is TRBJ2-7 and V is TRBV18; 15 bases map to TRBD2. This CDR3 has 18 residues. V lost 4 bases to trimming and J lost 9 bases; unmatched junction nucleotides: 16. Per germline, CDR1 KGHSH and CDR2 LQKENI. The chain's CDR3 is CASSQTSGTSGRLGGQYF. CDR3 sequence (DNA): TGTGCCAGCTCACAAACCTCCGGGACTAGCGGGAGGTTGGGGGGGCAGTACTTC. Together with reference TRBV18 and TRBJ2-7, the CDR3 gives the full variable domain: NAGVMQNPRHLVRRRGQEARLRCSPMKGHSHVYWYRQLPEEGLKFMVYLQKENIIDESGMPKERFSAEFPKEGPSILRIQQVVRGDSAAYFCASSQTSGTSGRLGGQYFGPGTRLTVT.

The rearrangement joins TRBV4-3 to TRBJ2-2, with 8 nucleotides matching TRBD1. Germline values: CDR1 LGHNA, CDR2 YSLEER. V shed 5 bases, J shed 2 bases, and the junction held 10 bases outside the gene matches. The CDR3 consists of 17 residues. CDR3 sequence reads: CASSSLLQGANTGELFF. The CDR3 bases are TGCGCCAGCAGCTCGCTTCTCCAGGGGGCAAACACCGGGGAGCTGTTTTTT.

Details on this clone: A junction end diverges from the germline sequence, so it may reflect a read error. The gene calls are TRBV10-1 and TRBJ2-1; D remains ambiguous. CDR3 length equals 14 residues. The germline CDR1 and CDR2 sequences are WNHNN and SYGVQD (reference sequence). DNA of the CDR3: TGCGCCAGCAGTGATAACAGCAATCTCAATGGGCAGTTCTTC. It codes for CASSDNSNLNGQFF.

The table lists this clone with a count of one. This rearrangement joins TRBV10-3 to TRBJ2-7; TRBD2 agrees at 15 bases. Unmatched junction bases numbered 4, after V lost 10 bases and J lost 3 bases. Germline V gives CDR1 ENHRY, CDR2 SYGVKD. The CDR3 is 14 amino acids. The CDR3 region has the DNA TGTGCCACCGGGACTAGCGGGAGGTACTACGAGCAGTACTTC. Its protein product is CATGTSGRYYEQYF.

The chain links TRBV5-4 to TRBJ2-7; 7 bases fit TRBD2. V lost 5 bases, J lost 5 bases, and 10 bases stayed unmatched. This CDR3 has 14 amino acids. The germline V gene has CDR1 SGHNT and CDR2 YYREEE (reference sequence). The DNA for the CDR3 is TGTGCCAGCAGTTCAAATCGCGGGAGTAACGAGCAGTACTTC. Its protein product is CASSSNRGSNEQYF. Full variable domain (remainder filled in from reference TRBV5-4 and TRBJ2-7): ETGVTQSPTHLIKTRGQQVTLRCSSQSGHNTVSWYQQALGQGPQFIFQYYREEENGRGNFPPRFSGLQFPNYSSELNVNALELDDSALYLCASSSNRGSNEQYFGPGTRLTVT.

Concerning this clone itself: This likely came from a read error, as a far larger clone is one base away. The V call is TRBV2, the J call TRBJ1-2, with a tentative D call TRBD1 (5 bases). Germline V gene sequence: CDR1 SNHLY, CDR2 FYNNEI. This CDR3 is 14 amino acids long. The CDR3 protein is CASSGMGQVGGHTF. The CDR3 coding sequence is TGTGCCAGCAGTGGGATGGGGCAGGTCGGTGGCCACACCTTC.

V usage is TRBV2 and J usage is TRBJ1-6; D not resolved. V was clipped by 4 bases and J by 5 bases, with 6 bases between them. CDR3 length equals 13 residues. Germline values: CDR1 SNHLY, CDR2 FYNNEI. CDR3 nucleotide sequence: TGTGCCAGCAGTGGCCAGAATAATTCACCCCTCCACTTT. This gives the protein CASSGQNNSPLHF.

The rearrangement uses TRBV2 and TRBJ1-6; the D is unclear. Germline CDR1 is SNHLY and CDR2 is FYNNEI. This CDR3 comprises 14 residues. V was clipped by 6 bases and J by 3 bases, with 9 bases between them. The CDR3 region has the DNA TGTGCCAGCAGCATTTCCAGCTATAATTCACCCCTCCACTTT. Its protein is CASSISSYNSPLHF.

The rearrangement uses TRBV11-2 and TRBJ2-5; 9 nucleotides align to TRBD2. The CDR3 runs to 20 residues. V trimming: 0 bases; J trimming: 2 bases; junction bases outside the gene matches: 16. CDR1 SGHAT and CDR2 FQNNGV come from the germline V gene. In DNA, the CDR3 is TGTGCCAGCAGCTTAGAGACTACGTATCTGGCGGGGGGGCGACAAGAGACCCAGTACTTC. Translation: CASSLETTYLAGGRQETQYF.

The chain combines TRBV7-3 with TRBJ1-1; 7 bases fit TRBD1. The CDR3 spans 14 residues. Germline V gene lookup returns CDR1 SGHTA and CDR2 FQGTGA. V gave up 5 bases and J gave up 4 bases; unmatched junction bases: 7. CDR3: CASSIEGGGTEAFF. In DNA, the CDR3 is TGTGCCAGCAGCATAGAAGGGGGCGGCACTGAAGCTTTCTTT.

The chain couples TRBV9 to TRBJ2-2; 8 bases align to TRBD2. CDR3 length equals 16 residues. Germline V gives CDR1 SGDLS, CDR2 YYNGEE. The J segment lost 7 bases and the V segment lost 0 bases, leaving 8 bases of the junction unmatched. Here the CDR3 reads CASSVAAGGLIGELFF. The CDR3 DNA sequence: TGTGCCAGCAGCGTAGCGGCGGGAGGACTAATCGGGGAGCTGTTTTTT.

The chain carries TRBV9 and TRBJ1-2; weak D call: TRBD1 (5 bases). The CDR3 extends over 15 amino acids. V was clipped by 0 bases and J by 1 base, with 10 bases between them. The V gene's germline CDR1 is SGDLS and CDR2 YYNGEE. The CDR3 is CASSVGVQVNYGYTF. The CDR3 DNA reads TGTGCCAGCAGCGTAGGGGTACAGGTTAACTATGGCTACACCTTC.

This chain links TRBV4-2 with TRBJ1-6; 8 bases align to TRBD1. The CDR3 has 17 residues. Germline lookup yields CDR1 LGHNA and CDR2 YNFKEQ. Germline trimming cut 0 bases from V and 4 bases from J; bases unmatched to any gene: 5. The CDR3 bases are TGTGCCAGCAGCCAAGAACAGGGGGTAAGATATAATTCACCCCTCCACTTT. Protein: CASSQEQGVRYNSPLHF.

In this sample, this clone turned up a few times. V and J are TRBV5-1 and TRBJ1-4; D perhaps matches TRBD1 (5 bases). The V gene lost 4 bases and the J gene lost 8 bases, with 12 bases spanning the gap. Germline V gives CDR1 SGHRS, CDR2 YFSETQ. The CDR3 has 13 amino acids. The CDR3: CASSSREGEKLFF. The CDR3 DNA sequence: TGCGCCAGCAGCAGCAGGGAAGGGGAAAAACTGTTTTTT.

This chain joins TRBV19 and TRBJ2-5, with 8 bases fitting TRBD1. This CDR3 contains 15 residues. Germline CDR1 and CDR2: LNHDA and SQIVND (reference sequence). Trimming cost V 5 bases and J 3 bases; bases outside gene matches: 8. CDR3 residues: CASSVLGTGKETQYF. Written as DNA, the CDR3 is TGTGCCAGTAGTGTCCTCGGGACAGGAAAAGAGACCCAGTACTTC.